Each of the 26 T cell receptor beta chains below was sequenced from the same sample in a study of cytomegalovirus exposure and HLA in healthy donors. Both 60 Vbeta primers and 13 Jbeta primers went into the PCR. This table comes from immunoSEQ multiplex PCR, and its TCRdb copy is limited to in-frame clones, with some not included. There are just over 200,000 clones in the sample; roughly four fifths occur only once, and 2.7% lies in the top ten. Sequenced material: PBMCs. These receptors were taken from a woman between 40 and 55 years old in good health and CMV-seronegative.

This sequence joins TRBV19 and TRBJ2-3; a possible D gene is TRBD2 (6 bases). The germline V gene has CDR1 LNHDA and CDR2 SQIVND (reference sequence). The germline V and J ends were trimmed by 6 bases and 3 bases, with 10 bases remaining between them. This CDR3 is built from 13 residues. The CDR3, as DNA: TGTGCCAGTAGAGCGGGCGCAACAGATACGCAGTATTTT. Translation gives CASRAGATDTQYF.

This rearrangement joins TRBV6-6 to TRBJ2-5; 7 bases agree with TRBD1. Germline CDR1 reads MNHNY; CDR2 reads SVGAGI (reference sequence). The CDR3 spans 16 residues. V dropped 6 bases and J dropped 5; count of bases not matched to a gene: 15. The CDR3 region is CASSPLTARGLETQYF. The CDR3 DNA reads as TGTGCCAGCAGCCCTCTGACAGCAAGGGGGCTCGAGACCCAGTACTTC.

This chain uses TRBV27 with TRBJ1-2; TRBD1 matches at 7 bases. This CDR3 comprises 13 residues. The V gene end was trimmed by 5 bases and the J gene end by 5 bases; junction bases not matched to a gene: 5. Per the germline V gene, CDR1 is MNHEY and CDR2 is SMNVEV (reference sequence). The CDR3 region is CASSTDRAYGYTF. In DNA form, the CDR3 reads TGTGCCAGCAGTACAGACAGGGCTTATGGCTACACCTTC.

This chain connects TRBV30 to TRBJ1-3; D remains ambiguous. The length of the CDR3 is 14 residues. The germline V gene encodes CDR1 GTSNPN and CDR2 SVGIG (reference sequence). Trimming stripped 3 bases from V and 4 bases from J, with 13 bases between. CDR3 sequence reads: CAWSPGWEGNTIYF. Written as DNA, the CDR3 is TGTGCCTGGAGCCCCGGGTGGGAGGGAAACACCATATATTTT.

In nucleotides, the CDR3 is TGCGCCAGCAGCTTGGCCCCAGCGGATGGCTACACCTTC. Encoded protein: CASSLAPADGYTF. V gene TRBV5-1 combines with J gene TRBJ1-2; D call uncertain. The germline V and J ends were trimmed by 0 bases and 6 bases, with 9 bases remaining between them. Per the germline V gene, CDR1 is SGHRS and CDR2 is YFSETQ. The CDR3 covers 13 residues. Combining the CDR3 with reference TRBV5-1 and TRBJ1-2 gives the whole variable domain KAGVTQTPRYLIKTRGQQVTLSCSPISGHRSVSWYQQTPGQGLQFLFEYFSETQRNKGNFPGRFSGRQFSNSRSEMNVSTLELGDSALYLCASSLAPADGYTFGSGTRLTVV.

The V call is TRBV5-6, the J call TRBJ1-1, with 7 bases lining up with TRBD1. The CDR3 has 11 amino acids. Germline CDR1 is SGHDT and CDR2 is YYEEEE. V was pared by 4 bases and J by 8 bases, with 2 bases of the junction left unmatched. This CDR3 is CASSATGEAFF. Here the CDR3 DNA reads TGTGCCAGCAGCGCGACAGGGGAAGCTTTCTTT.

The V gene is TRBV5-1, the J gene TRBJ2-3; possibly TRBD1 for D (5 bases). The CDR3 spans 13 residues. Trimming stripped 3 bases from V and 5 bases from J, with 10 bases between. Germline-derived CDR1 and CDR2 are SGHRS and YFSETQ. CDR3 protein: CASSSRARDTQYF. In DNA form, the CDR3 reads TGCGCCAGCAGCTCCAGGGCCCGAGATACGCAGTATTTT.

The V and J genes are TRBV11-2 and TRBJ2-7, with 8 bases lining up with TRBD1. V lost 2 bases to trimming and J lost 7 bases; unmatched junction nucleotides: 13. The CDR3 extends over 16 amino acids. Germline V gives CDR1 SGHAT, CDR2 FQNNGV. CDR3 in DNA: TGTGCCAGCAGCTTACTTGAACCGGACAGGGCCTTAGAGCAGTACTTC. This gives the protein CASSLLEPDRALEQYF.

This chain joins TRBV29-1 and TRBJ1-1, with D maybe TRBD1 (5 bases). From germline, CDR1 is SQVTM and CDR2 ANQGSEA. Trimming removed 6 bases at V and 3 bases at J, with 8 bases between. The CDR3 has 11 amino acids. CDR3 nucleotides: TGCAGCGTGGGGGGGGACACTGAAGCTTTCTTT. Protein product: CSVGGDTEAFF.

V usage is TRBV28 and J usage is TRBJ2-5, with D possibly matching TRBD2 (5 bases). Germline CDR1 MDHEN, CDR2 SYDVKM. The V end lost 6 bases, the J end lost 10 bases, and 12 bases lay between the germline ends. This CDR3 comprises 11 residues. Written as DNA, the CDR3 is TGTGCCAGCAGCCCGGGGTCCGGCCAGTACTTC. Its translation: CASSPGSGQYF.

The rearrangement joins TRBV19 to TRBJ2-3; 8 bases fit TRBD2. CDR1 is LNHDA and CDR2 is SQIVND in the germline V gene (reference sequence). The CDR3 is 16 amino acids. With V trimmed by 3 bases and J by 4 bases, 9 bases remained unmatched. CDR3 sequence reads: CASSIRSAGGADTQYF. The CDR3 nucleotides are TGTGCCAGTAGTATTAGATCTGCGGGAGGCGCAGATACGCAGTATTTT.

This rearrangement joins TRBV4-1 to TRBJ2-1, with TRBD2 matching over 12 bases. Losses at the gene ends were 1 base for V and 6 bases for J; bases not matched to a gene: 13. The germline V gene encodes CDR1 MGHRA and CDR2 YSYEKL. This CDR3 is 19 amino acids long. The CDR3 region is CASSQAVTSGRLSSNEQFF. The CDR3, as DNA: TGCGCCAGCAGCCAAGCGGTGACTAGCGGGAGACTTTCGAGCAATGAGCAGTTCTTC.

Worth noting for this clone: The germline gene is not matched at one end of the junction; a read error may be the cause. V usage is TRBV18 and J usage is TRBJ1-1; D is unresolved. In germline, CDR1 is KGHSH, CDR2 LQKENI. CDR3 length equals 14 residues. The CDR3 sequence: CASSAPRPNTEAFF. CDR3 sequence (DNA): TGTGCCAGCTCAGCACCGAGGCCGAACACTGAAGCTTTCTTT.

The chain uses TRBV6-4 and TRBJ2-5; 16 nucleotides agree with TRBD2. The ends lost 6 bases at V and 5 bases at J; junction bases unmatched: 9. Germline lookup yields CDR1 MRHNA and CDR2 SNTAGT. This CDR3 spans 17 amino acids. DNA for the CDR3: TGTGCCAGCAGAACCGGGACTAGCGGGAGGGCCCCGGAGACCCAGTACTTC. Translated, it gives CASRTGTSGRAPETQYF.

J is TRBJ2-1 and V is TRBV5-1, with 7 bases aligning to TRBD2. Germline CDR1 reads SGHRS; CDR2 reads YFSETQ. The CDR3 is 15 residues long. Germline trimming cut 4 bases from V and 8 bases from J; bases unmatched to any gene: 12. The CDR3 reads CASSPGRVAFDEQFF. The CDR3, as DNA: TGCGCCAGCAGCCCGGGGAGGGTGGCGTTCGATGAGCAGTTCTTC.

The chain links TRBV5-1 to TRBJ1-4; tentative D call: TRBD1 (5 bases). The CDR3 spans 17 residues. With 4 bases removed from V and 2 bases from J, the gap between germline ends came to 18 bases. Germline assignment: CDR1 SGHRS and CDR2 YFSETQ. CDR3 sequence: CASSAAPQGTTNEKLFF. The CDR3 DNA reads TGCGCCAGCAGCGCGGCGCCCCAGGGTACCACTAATGAAAAACTGTTTTTT.

V and J are TRBV28 and TRBJ2-5; 8 bases agree with TRBD2. The V gene's germline CDR1 is MDHEN and CDR2 SYDVKM. The CDR3 runs 19 residues. The ends lost 5 bases at V and 1 base at J; junction bases unmatched: 18. CDR3 sequence reads: CASSGGVVAGFTAQETQYF. The CDR3 nucleotides are TGTGCCAGCAGTGGGGGTGTAGTAGCGGGATTTACGGCCCAAGAGACCCAGTACTTC.

The rearrangement links TRBV30 to TRBJ1-4, with D uncertain. V gave up 3 bases and J gave up 3 bases, with 5 bases separating them. Germline V gives CDR1 GTSNPN, CDR2 SVGIG (reference sequence). The CDR3 has 12 amino acids. The CDR3 reads CAWRAANEKLFF. In nucleotides, the CDR3 is TGTGCCTGGAGGGCAGCTAATGAAAAACTGTTTTTT.

The count of this clone is one. V usage is TRBV7-6 and J usage is TRBJ2-1; TRBD2 aligns across 12 bases. The CDR3 contains 18 residues. Germline CDR1 SGHVS, CDR2 FNYEAQ. The V gene end was trimmed by 1 base and the J gene end by 9 bases; junction bases not matched to a gene: 13. CDR3 residues: CASSLVSSLAGGLREQFF. The CDR3 DNA reads TGTGCCAGCAGCTTAGTGAGTAGCCTAGCGGGAGGGCTTCGTGAGCAGTTCTTC.

The chain links TRBV18 to TRBJ1-1; D is unresolved. The CDR3 is 12 amino acids. CDR1 KGHSH and CDR2 LQKENI come from the germline V gene. Trimming removed 5 bases from V and 4 bases from J, with 8 bases in between. CDR3 coding DNA: TGTGCCAGCTCAACCCCCGGCACTGAAGCTTTCTTT. This codes for CASSTPGTEAFF.

The rearrangement links TRBV5-6 to TRBJ2-5; D gene ambiguous. Germline CDR1 SGHDT, CDR2 YYEEEE. V shed 0 bases and J shed 1 base, with 4 bases lying between them. The CDR3 covers 13 residues. Here the CDR3 DNA reads TGTGCCAGCAGCTTGGTCTTCCAAGAGACCCAGTACTTC. This translates into CASSLVFQETQYF.

This clone occurred once. The genes are TRBV30 and TRBJ1-2; the match to TRBD1 covers 9 bases. V was pared by 1 base and J by 7 bases, with 4 bases of the junction left unmatched. Germline assignment: CDR1 GTSNPN and CDR2 SVGIG (reference sequence). The CDR3 spans 13 residues. The CDR3 region is CAWSDVDRGGYTF. CDR3 DNA sequence: TGTGCCTGGAGTGACGTGGACAGGGGTGGCTACACCTTC.

The chain carries TRBV4-2 and TRBJ2-7; D gene uncertain. Germline assignment: CDR1 LGHNA and CDR2 YNFKEQ. The length of the CDR3 is 12 residues. The V gene lost 3 bases and the J gene lost 6 bases, with 9 bases spanning the gap. This chain's CDR3 is CASSQHSGEQYF. Written as DNA, the CDR3 is TGTGCCAGCAGCCAGCATTCCGGCGAGCAGTACTTC.

The rearrangement links TRBV7-9 to TRBJ1-4, with 9 bases fitting TRBD1. This CDR3 region has 18 residues. J was trimmed by 1 base and V by 5 bases; bases with no gene match: 11. Germline V gene sequence: CDR1 SEHNR, CDR2 FQNEAQ (reference sequence). The CDR3 region is CASSPRGTGKVTNEKLFF. The CDR3, as DNA: TGTGCCAGCAGCCCGCGCGGGACAGGGAAAGTAACTAATGAAAAACTGTTTTTT.

The sample holds a few counts of this clone. The rearrangement joins TRBV6-5 to TRBJ1-1; D is unclear. Looked up from germline, CDR1 is MNHEY and CDR2 is SVGAGI. V lost 0 bases and J lost 3, with 8 bases in between. The CDR3 sequence is 14 residues long. CDR3 coding DNA: TGTGCCAGCAGTTACTCGAGGGTCTACACTGAAGCTTTCTTT. This encodes CASSYSRVYTEAFF.

This rearrangement joins TRBV7-3 to TRBJ2-3; TRBD2 matches at 10 bases. The V segment lost 2 bases and the J segment 4 bases; nucleotides outside the gene matches: 0. Germline V gene sequence: CDR1 SGHTA, CDR2 FQGTGA. The CDR3 contains 14 residues. DNA of the CDR3: TGTGCCAGCAGCTTAGGGACTAGCGCAGATACGCAGTATTTT. It codes for CASSLGTSADTQYF.